The rows below give T cell receptor beta chains drawn from one sample of a study of T cell responses to AZD1222 COVID-19 vaccine. Repertoires were generated with immunoSEQ multiplex PCR, while TCRdb's copy carries only in-frame clones and drops some. The data show about 81,000 clones, 80% to 95% seen once. This material consisted of peripheral blood, taken 28 days after the second AZD1222 dose. Receptors were obtained from an adult who received the AZD1222 COVID-19 vaccine. Both conserved end residues are part of each CDR3. The D gene is left open where the match is weak. Where a row states a size, it is once, few, many or the class of an expanded clone; other rows omit it.

abundance: NA
j_gene: TRBJ1-1
d_gene: NA
v_gene: TRBV14
CDR3aa: CASSAPMNTEAFF
CDR3nt: TGTGCCAGCAGCGCACCTATGAACACTGAAGCTTTCTTT

abundance: NA
j_gene: TRBJ2-1
d_gene: NA
v_gene: TRBV27
CDR3aa: CASRGTGTYNEQFF
CDR3nt: TGTGCCAGCAGAGGGACGGGGACCTACAATGAGCAGTTCTTC

abundance: once
j_gene: TRBJ1-4
d_gene: NA
v_gene: TRBV4-1
CDR3aa: CASSQAGVVEKLFF
CDR3nt: TGCGCCAGCAGCCAAGCAGGGGTGGTTGAAAAACTGTTTTTT

abundance: few
j_gene: TRBJ2-6
d_gene: NA
v_gene: TRBV7-3
CDR3aa: CASGGDGHSGANVLTF
CDR3nt: TGTGCCAGCGGAGGGGACGGGCACTCTGGGGCCAACGTCCTGACTTTC

abundance: NA
j_gene: TRBJ2-7
d_gene: NA
v_gene: TRBV20-1
CDR3aa: CSASYEQYF
CDR3nt: TGCAGTGCTAGCTACGAGCAGTACTTC

abundance: NA
j_gene: TRBJ2-7
d_gene: TRBD2
v_gene: TRBV27
CDR3aa: CASSFWTSGNEQYF
CDR3nt: TGTGCCAGCAGTTTCTGGACTAGCGGAAACGAGCAGTACTTC

abundance: NA
j_gene: TRBJ2-1
d_gene: TRBD2
v_gene: TRBV24-1
CDR3aa: CATSSPSGRGREQFF
CDR3nt: TGTGCCACCAGTTCCCCTAGCGGGAGAGGTCGTGAGCAGTTCTTC

abundance: NA
j_gene: TRBJ2-3
d_gene: NA
v_gene: TRBV3-1/TRBV3-2
CDR3aa: CASSLGVTSTDTQYF
CDR3nt: TGTGCCAGCAGCCTGGGGGTCACTAGCACAGATACGCAGTATTTT

abundance: NA
j_gene: TRBJ1-4
d_gene: TRBD1
v_gene: TRBV7-3
CDR3aa: CASSLVGRGFPSEKLFF
CDR3nt: TGTGCCAGCAGCTTAGTCGGCAGGGGGTTCCCTAGTGAAAAACTGTTTTTT

abundance: NA
j_gene: TRBJ1-5
d_gene: TRBD1
v_gene: TRBV19
CDR3aa: CASSAQQGLGSNQPQHF
CDR3nt: TGTGCCAGTAGCGCTCAACAGGGGTTGGGTAGCAATCAGCCCCAGCATTTT

abundance: once
j_gene: TRBJ1-4
d_gene: NA
v_gene: TRBV28
CDR3aa: CASAHNEKLFF
CDR3nt: TGTGCCAGCGCCCATAATGAAAAACTGTTTTTT

abundance: NA
j_gene: TRBJ2-1
d_gene: TRBD1
v_gene: TRBV19
CDR3aa: CASSIDRGLAYNEQFF
CDR3nt: TGTGCCAGTAGTATCGACAGGGGGCTGGCCTACAATGAGCAGTTCTTC

abundance: NA
j_gene: TRBJ2-5
d_gene: TRBD2
v_gene: TRBV28
CDR3aa: CASSQGGRWQETQYF
CDR3nt: TGTGCCAGCAGTCAGGGCGGGAGGTGGCAAGAGACCCAGTACTTC

abundance: NA
j_gene: TRBJ1-1
d_gene: NA
v_gene: TRBV28
CDR3aa: CASKVVYKNTEAFF
CDR3nt: TGTGCCAGCAAAGTGGTGTACAAGAACACTGAAGCTTTCTTT

abundance: NA
j_gene: TRBJ1-3
d_gene: NA
v_gene: TRBV5-1
CDR3aa: CASSLDRISGNTIYF
CDR3nt: TGCGCCAGCAGCCTGGACAGAATCTCTGGAAACACCATATATTTT

abundance: NA
j_gene: TRBJ1-5
d_gene: NA
v_gene: TRBV28
CDR3aa: CASNSQRPEQPQHF
CDR3nt: TGTGCCAGCAACTCTCAAAGACCAGAGCAGCCCCAGCATTTT

abundance: NA
j_gene: TRBJ2-7
d_gene: NA
v_gene: TRBV5-3
CDR3aa: CANPRGLYEQYF
CDR3nt: TGTGCCAACCCCAGAGGGCTCTACGAGCAGTACTTC

abundance: few
j_gene: TRBJ2-1
d_gene: NA
v_gene: TRBV28
CDR3aa: CASTLMLGATYNEQFF
CDR3nt: TGTGCCAGCACCCTGATGCTCGGGGCAACCTACAATGAGCAGTTCTTC

abundance: NA
j_gene: TRBJ2-5
d_gene: TRBD1
v_gene: TRBV5-4
CDR3aa: CASRAPSDRGETQYF
CDR3nt: TGTGCCAGCAGAGCCCCCTCTGACAGGGGGGAGACCCAGTACTTC

abundance: NA
j_gene: TRBJ2-3
d_gene: NA
v_gene: TRBV5-1
CDR3aa: CASSLAGTDTQYF
CDR3nt: TGCGCCAGCAGCCTAGCCGGCACAGATACGCAGTATTTT

abundance: NA
j_gene: TRBJ1-5
d_gene: NA
v_gene: TRBV21-1
CDR3aa: CASPTRGRSEPQHF
CDR3nt: TGTGCCAGCCCCACTAGGGGAAGAAGCGAGCCCCAGCATTTT

abundance: NA
j_gene: TRBJ1-2
d_gene: NA
v_gene: TRBV6-5
CDR3aa: CASTNSGYGYTF
CDR3nt: TGTGCCAGCACCAACAGTGGTTATGGCTACACCTTC

abundance: NA
j_gene: TRBJ2-1
d_gene: TRBD2
v_gene: TRBV5-1
CDR3aa: CASSREGGSEQFF
CDR3nt: TGCGCCAGCAGCCGGGAGGGCGGGAGTGAGCAGTTCTTC

abundance: once
j_gene: TRBJ1-4
d_gene: NA
v_gene: TRBV5-1
CDR3aa: CASSLADRQSNEKLFF
CDR3nt: TGCGCCAGCAGCCTGGCCGACCGACAGTCGAATGAAAAACTGTTTTTT

abundance: NA
j_gene: TRBJ2-6
d_gene: NA
v_gene: TRBV7-6
CDR3aa: CASSPARGLGANVLTF
CDR3nt: TGTGCCAGCAGCCCCGCCCGGGGTCTCGGGGCCAACGTCCTGACTTTC